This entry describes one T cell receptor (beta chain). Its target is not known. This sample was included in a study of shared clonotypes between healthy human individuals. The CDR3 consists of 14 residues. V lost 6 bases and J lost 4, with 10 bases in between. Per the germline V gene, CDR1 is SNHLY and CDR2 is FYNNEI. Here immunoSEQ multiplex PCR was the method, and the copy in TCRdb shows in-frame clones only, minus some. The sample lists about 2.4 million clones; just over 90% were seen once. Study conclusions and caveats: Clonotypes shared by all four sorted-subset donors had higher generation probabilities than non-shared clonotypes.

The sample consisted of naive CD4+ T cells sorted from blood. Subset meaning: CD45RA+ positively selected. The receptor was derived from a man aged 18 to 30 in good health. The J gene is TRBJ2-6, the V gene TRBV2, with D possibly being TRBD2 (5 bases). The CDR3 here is CASRKDSGANVLTF. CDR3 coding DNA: TGTGCCAGCAGGAAGGACTCAGGGGCCAACGTCCTGACTTTC.